These 16 T cell receptor beta chains came from one sample sequenced in a study of beta chain features in type 1 diabetes. cDNA synthesis used the whole RNA isolate, giving expressed TCRB sequences. Produced via immunoSEQ multiplex PCR; TCRdb's table is partial and in-frame only. The table lists 300,000 to 450,000 clones, around 12% of them singletons, with more than 0.015% in the top ten. The sample was naive CD4+ T cells from blood. The receptors come from a man between 18 and 35 years old in good health.

This clone was seen a handful of times. The rearrangement joins TRBV29-1 to TRBJ2-3, with D possibly TRBD1 on 7 matching bases. Germline V gives CDR1 SQVTM, CDR2 ANQGSEA. V lost 7 bases, J lost 2 bases, and 13 bases lay in between. CDR3 length equals 13 residues. The CDR3 nucleotides read TGCAGCGCTGCGGGACAGTACACAGATACGCAGTATTTT. Protein sequence: CSAAGQYTDTQYF.

Ten or more counts support this clone. The chain joins TRBV29-1 to TRBJ2-4; a weak D match, TRBD2 (6 bases). V lost 3 bases and J lost 6, with 15 bases in between. CDR1 is SQVTM, CDR2 ANQGSEA, per germline. This CDR3 is built from 14 residues. The chain's CDR3 is CSVELGRRGNIQYF. CDR3 DNA: TGCAGCGTTGAGCTCGGAAGGCGGGGAAACATTCAGTACTTC.

The chain has TRBV7-9 and TRBJ1-2; D remains ambiguous. The germline V gene encodes CDR1 SEHNR and CDR2 FQNEAQ (reference sequence). Trimming removed 4 bases at V and 5 bases at J, with 11 bases between. CDR3 length equals 13 residues. CDR3 coding DNA: TGTGCCAGCAGCTGGAGCGGGATGTATGGCTACACCTTC. It is translated as CASSWSGMYGYTF.

In this sample, this clone turned up many times. V is TRBV29-1 and J is TRBJ2-7, with 7 nucleotides matching TRBD1. The CDR3 has 12 amino acids. The V segment lost 7 bases and the J segment 1 base; nucleotides outside the gene matches: 4. Germline V gives CDR1 SQVTM, CDR2 ANQGSEA. CDR3: CSGRQGSYEQYF. The CDR3 nucleotides read TGCAGCGGGCGACAGGGATCCTACGAGCAGTACTTC.

The J gene is TRBJ2-7, the V gene TRBV2, with 9 bases matching TRBD2. V shed 4 bases, J shed 12 bases, and the junction held 10 bases outside the gene matches. The CDR3 has 13 residues. Per germline, CDR1 SNHLY and CDR2 FYNNEI. The CDR3 coding sequence is TGTGCCAGCAGTGGTACCGGCGGGGGGGGGACGTACTTC. As protein: CASSGTGGGGTYF.

The gene calls are TRBV5-1 and TRBJ2-5; 7 bases agree with TRBD2. Germline V gives CDR1 SGHRS, CDR2 YFSETQ. The CDR3 extends over 14 amino acids. V shed 0 bases and J 5 bases; nucleotides not matched to a gene: 4. CDR3 DNA sequence: TGCGCCAGCAGCTTGGCTCGGGGGGACGAGACCCAGTACTTC. Translated: CASSLARGDETQYF.

This chain links TRBV6-1 with TRBJ2-7, with D perhaps TRBD1 (6 bases). The CDR3 consists of 14 residues. Trimming pared 8 bases from V and 0 bases from J, leaving 14 bases between. Germline V gene sequence: CDR1 MNHNS, CDR2 SASEGT. CDR3 bases: TGTGCCAGCCTCATGGACAGTAACTCCTACGAGCAGTACTTC. Translation gives CASLMDSNSYEQYF.

The chain has TRBV5-1 and TRBJ2-7; D not certain. Trimming took off 3 bases at V and 0 bases at J, with 7 bases between the two ends. This CDR3 spans 13 amino acids. The V gene's germline CDR1 is SGHRS and CDR2 YFSETQ. CDR3 amino acids: CASSSGVSYEQYF. CDR3 bases: TGCGCCAGCAGCTCCGGAGTCTCCTACGAGCAGTACTTC. Full variable domain (outside the CDR3, taken from reference TRBV5-1 and TRBJ2-7): KAGVTQTPRYLIKTRGQQVTLSCSPISGHRSVSWYQQTPGQGLQFLFEYFSETQRNKGNFPGRFSGRQFSNSRSEMNVSTLELGDSALYLCASSSGVSYEQYFGPGTRLTVT.

The CDR3 spells CASSFGLGQGGLETQYF. The CDR3 DNA is TGTGCCAGCAGTTTTGGGTTAGGACAGGGAGGCTTGGAGACCCAGTACTTC. The chain uses TRBV28 and TRBJ2-5; TRBD1 matches at 8 bases. Losses at the gene ends were 3 bases for V and 5 bases for J; bases not matched to a gene: 14. The CDR3 runs to 17 residues. Germline CDR1 reads MDHEN; CDR2 reads SYDVKM.

The chain joins TRBV28 to TRBJ2-7, with 12 bases lining up with TRBD1. V lost 9 bases and J lost 2; bases outside the gene matches: 8. The CDR3 covers 15 residues. Per the germline V gene, CDR1 is MDHEN and CDR2 is SYDVKM. This chain's CDR3 is CARTGTGGFPYEQYF. DNA for the CDR3: TGTGCCAGGACCGGGACAGGGGGCTTCCCCTACGAGCAGTACTTC.

The chain recombines TRBV29-1 with TRBJ2-1, with TRBD1 identical over 7 bases. This CDR3 has 18 amino acids. The V and J ends lost 2 bases and 0 bases, in that order; junction bases with no gene match: 13. Germline lookup yields CDR1 SQVTM and CDR2 ANQGSEA. CDR3 region: CSVEQFLGQSFSYNEQFF. The CDR3 coding sequence is TGCAGCGTTGAACAGTTCCTGGGACAGAGTTTCTCCTACAATGAGCAGTTCTTC.

The rearrangement links TRBV7-9 to TRBJ2-7; D gene uncertain. Germline V CDR1 and CDR2: SEHNR, FQNEAQ (reference sequence). The CDR3 extends over 15 amino acids. V lost 1 base and J 3 bases, leaving 13 bases between the germline ends. The CDR3 region is CASSLGLWQDYEQYF. For the CDR3, the DNA is TGTGCCAGCAGCTTAGGCCTGTGGCAGGACTACGAGCAGTACTTC.

This clone was recorded a few times. The sample has other DNA sequences that encode this CDR3 too. This sequence joins TRBV30 and TRBJ1-6, with a possible D match to TRBD1 (5 bases). CDR3 length: 13 residues. From germline, CDR1 is GTSNPN and CDR2 SVGIG (reference sequence). V was cut by 3 bases and J by 3 bases, with 6 bases left in between. The DNA of the CDR3 is TGTGCCTGGAGAGACAGCTATAATTCACCCCTCCACTTT. The encoded protein is CAWRDSYNSPLHF.

The CDR3: CASSSMNTEAFF. In DNA, the CDR3 is TGTGCCAGCAGTTCTATGAACACTGAAGCTTTCTTT. This chain uses TRBV28 with TRBJ1-1; no firm D call. There are 12 residues in the CDR3. V was clipped by 4 bases and J by 0 bases, with 3 bases between them. In germline, CDR1 is MDHEN, CDR2 SYDVKM.

This clone was detected a few times. The gene calls are TRBV2 and TRBJ2-5, with TRBD1 matching 7 bases. CDR1 SNHLY and CDR2 FYNNEI come from the germline V gene. V shed 6 bases and J 2 bases; nucleotides not matched to a gene: 12. The CDR3 sequence is 16 residues long. CDR3 sequence reads: CASRTRQGWGQETQYF. The CDR3, as DNA: TGTGCCAGCAGAACGAGACAGGGATGGGGACAAGAGACCCAGTACTTC.

This sequence joins TRBV5-5 and TRBJ2-1; 7 bases map to TRBD2. Germline V gene lookup returns CDR1 SGHKS and CDR2 YYEKEE (reference sequence). V lost 2 bases to trimming and J lost 1 base; unmatched junction nucleotides: 3. The CDR3 totals 15 residues. The chain's CDR3 is CASSFSGRSYNEQFF. As DNA, the CDR3 is TGTGCCAGCAGCTTTAGCGGGCGGTCCTACAATGAGCAGTTCTTC.